This entry lists 11 T cell receptor beta chains sequenced from one sample in a study of graft-versus-host responses after intestinal transplantation. The data were produced by immunoSEQ multiplex PCR, yet TCRdb's version contains in-frame clones alone and is incomplete. The sample gives under 20,000 clones, 30% to 40% of which show up once; over 3% is in the top ten. Irradiated, violet-dye-labeled stimulators (around 200,000) were plated alongside around 200,000 CFSE-labeled responders. The sample was alloreactive CD8+ T cells from a mixed lymphocyte reaction culture, taken before intestinal transplant. Subset defined: CFSE-low proliferating T cells sorted from roughly 6-day pre-transplant mixed lymphocyte reaction (GvH or HvG direction). Receptor source: a human patient who received an intestinal transplant.

The rearrangement uses TRBV7-6 and TRBJ2-1; TRBD2 matches 10 bases. The CDR3 totals 18 residues. V lost 11 bases, J lost 0 bases, and 16 bases stayed unmatched. Looked up from germline, CDR1 is SGHVS and CDR2 is FNYEAQ. The CDR3 nucleotides are TGTGCCGCGTCTCCGGCAGCGGGGGGGATCAGCTCCTACAATGAGCAGTTCTTC. Protein product: CAASPAAGGISSYNEQFF.

J is TRBJ1-2 and V is TRBV11-2; 9 nucleotides match TRBD1. The CDR3 is 17 amino acids. CDR1 is SGHAT, CDR2 FQNNGV, per germline. The V segment lost 1 base and the J segment 5 bases; nucleotides outside the gene matches: 11. CDR3 DNA: TGTGCCAGCAGCTTAGGAGTCATGGACAGGGGAAAGTATGGCTACACCTTC. It encodes CASSLGVMDRGKYGYTF.

This clone came up a few times. The V gene is TRBV25-1, the J gene TRBJ2-1; D ambiguous. Germline CDR1 is MGHDK and CDR2 is SYGVNS. V was cut by 2 bases and J by 0 bases, with 5 bases left in between. The CDR3 extends over 14 amino acids. The CDR3 loop reads CASSEQSSYNEQFF. Written as DNA, the CDR3 is TGTGCCAGCAGTGAACAGAGCTCCTACAATGAGCAGTTCTTC.

This clone was recorded a few times. CDR3 amino acids: CASTFAPTVGYTF. The CDR3 bases are TGTGCCAGCACCTTTGCCCCGACAGTGGGCTACACCTTC. The chain carries TRBV6-5 and TRBJ1-2, with D possibly TRBD1 on 5 matching bases. CDR3 size: 13 residues. Germline V gene data show CDR1 as MNHEY and CDR2 as SVGAGI. V was trimmed by 7 bases and J by 8 bases, leaving 17 bases between them.

This clone is classed as medium-sized. The rearrangement links TRBV19 to TRBJ2-2, with a weak D call TRBD2 (5 bases). V lost 9 bases and J lost 0, with 20 bases in between. From germline, CDR1 is LNHDA and CDR2 SQIVND (reference sequence). This CDR3 is 17 amino acids long. The CDR3 protein is CASHDPWEITNTGELFF. CDR3 DNA sequence: TGTGCCAGCCACGACCCGTGGGAGATTACGAACACCGGGGAGCTGTTTTTT.

CDR3 nucleotides: TGTGCCAGCGCGGACCCCAACGAGACCCAGTACTTC. As protein: CASADPNETQYF. V gene TRBV13 combines with J gene TRBJ2-5; D unclear. Germline CDR1 reads PRHDT; CDR2 reads FYEKMQ (reference sequence). The CDR3 is 12 residues long. V was clipped by 8 bases and J by 5 bases, with 12 bases between them. Looking up the rest from reference TRBV13 and TRBJ2-5 gives the full variable domain: AAGVIQSPRHLIKEKRETATLKCYPIPRHDTVYWYQQGPGQDPQFLISFYEKMQSDKGSIPDRFSAQQFSDYHSELNMSSLELGDSALYFCASADPNETQYFGPGTRLLVL.

This clone is labeled as medium-sized. This rearrangement joins TRBV19 to TRBJ1-5; D might be TRBD1 (6 bases). Germline CDR1 reads LNHDA; CDR2 reads SQIVND (reference sequence). This CDR3 comprises 13 residues. V gave up 4 bases and J gave up 7 bases, with 11 bases separating them. CDR3 coding DNA: TGTGCCAGTAGTAATAGGGGGGCACAGCCCCAGCATTTT. Protein: CASSNRGAQPQHF.

The CDR3, as DNA: TGTGCCAGTAGTGCGAGACAGACCACTTTAGGGACCCAGTACTTC. Translated, it gives CASSARQTTLGTQYF. V and J are TRBV19 and TRBJ2-5, with a possible D match to TRBD1 (5 bases). This CDR3 has 15 residues. V lost 5 bases and J lost 7, with 20 bases in between. The germline CDR1 and CDR2 sequences are LNHDA and SQIVND (reference sequence).

This clone was picked up a small number of times. This sequence joins TRBV5-1 and TRBJ1-2; TRBD1 matches at 7 bases. Germline values: CDR1 SGHRS, CDR2 YFSETQ. The CDR3 is 15 residues long. The V gene end was trimmed by 1 base and the J gene end by 4 bases; junction bases not matched to a gene: 7. The CDR3 sequence: CASSLSRDSPYGYTF. DNA of the CDR3: TGCGCCAGCAGCTTGTCCCGGGACAGTCCCTATGGCTACACCTTC.

The chain carries TRBV28 and TRBJ2-5; no definite D call. The DNA end lines up better with TRBJ2-7; the J call may be wrong. Germline V gene lookup returns CDR1 MDHEN and CDR2 SYDVKM. The CDR3 sequence is 11 residues long. CDR3 amino acids: CASSLSDEQYF. CDR3 nucleotides: TGTGCCAGCAGTTTATCCGACGAGCAGTACTTC.

This clone showed up many times. V is TRBV6-5 and J is TRBJ2-1; 8 bases line up with TRBD1. The CDR3 spans 15 residues. The V gene end was trimmed by 0 bases and the J gene end by 4 bases; junction bases not matched to a gene: 2. Germline CDR1 MNHEY, CDR2 SVGAGI. The CDR3 DNA is TGTGCCAGCAGTTACTCGAGACAGGGGTACAATGAGCAGTTCTTC. Translated, it gives CASSYSRQGYNEQFF.